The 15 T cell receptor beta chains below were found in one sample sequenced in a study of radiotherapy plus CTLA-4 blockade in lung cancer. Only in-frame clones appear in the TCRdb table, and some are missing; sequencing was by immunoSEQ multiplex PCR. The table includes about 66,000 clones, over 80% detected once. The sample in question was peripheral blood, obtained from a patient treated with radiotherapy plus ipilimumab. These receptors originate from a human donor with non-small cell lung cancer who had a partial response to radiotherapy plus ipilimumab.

CDR3 region: CASSGTSGSEQYF. CDR3 in DNA: TGCGCCAGCAGCGGGACTAGCGGGAGCGAGCAGTACTTC. The chain carries TRBV4-1 and TRBJ2-5; 14 nucleotides line up with TRBD2. TRBJ2-7 matches the DNA end more closely, so the J call is doubtful. CDR3 length: 13 amino acids. Germline assignment: CDR1 MGHRA and CDR2 YSYEKL.

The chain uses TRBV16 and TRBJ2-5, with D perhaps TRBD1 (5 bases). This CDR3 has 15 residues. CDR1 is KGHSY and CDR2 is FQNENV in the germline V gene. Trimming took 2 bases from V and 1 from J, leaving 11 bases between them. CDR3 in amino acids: CASSQGRGSQETQYF. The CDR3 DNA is TGTGCCAGCAGCCAAGGAAGGGGCTCCCAAGAGACCCAGTACTTC.

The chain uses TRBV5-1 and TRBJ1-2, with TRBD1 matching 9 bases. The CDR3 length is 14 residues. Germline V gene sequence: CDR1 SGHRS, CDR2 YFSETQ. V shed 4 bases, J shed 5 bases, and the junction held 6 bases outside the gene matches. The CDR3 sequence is CASSPGQGGYGYTF. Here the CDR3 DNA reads TGCGCCAGCAGCCCGGGACAGGGAGGGTATGGCTACACCTTC.

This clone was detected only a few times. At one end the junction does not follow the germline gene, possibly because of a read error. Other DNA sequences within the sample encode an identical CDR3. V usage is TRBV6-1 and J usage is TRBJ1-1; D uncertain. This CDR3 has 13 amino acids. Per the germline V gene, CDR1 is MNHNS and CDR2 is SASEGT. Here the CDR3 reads CASSEGVNTEAFF. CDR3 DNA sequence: TGTGCCAGCAGCGAAGGAGTGAACACTGAAGCTTTCTTT.

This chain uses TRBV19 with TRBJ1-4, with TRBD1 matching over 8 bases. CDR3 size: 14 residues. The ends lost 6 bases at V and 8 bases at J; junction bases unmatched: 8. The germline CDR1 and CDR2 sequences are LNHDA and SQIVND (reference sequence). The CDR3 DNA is TGTGCCAGTAGGACTGGACAGGGAAACGAAAAACTGTTTTTT. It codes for CASRTGQGNEKLFF.

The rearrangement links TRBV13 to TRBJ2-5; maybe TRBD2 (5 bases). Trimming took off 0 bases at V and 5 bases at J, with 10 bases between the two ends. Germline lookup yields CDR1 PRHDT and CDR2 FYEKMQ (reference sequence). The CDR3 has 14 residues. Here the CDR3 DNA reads TGTGCCAGCAGCTTAGGCCTTGAGGGCGAGACCCAGTACTTC. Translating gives CASSLGLEGETQYF. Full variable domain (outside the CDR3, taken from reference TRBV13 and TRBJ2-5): AAGVIQSPRHLIKEKRETATLKCYPIPRHDTVYWYQQGPGQDPQFLISFYEKMQSDKGSIPDRFSAQQFSDYHSELNMSSLELGDSALYFCASSLGLEGETQYFGPGTRLLVL.

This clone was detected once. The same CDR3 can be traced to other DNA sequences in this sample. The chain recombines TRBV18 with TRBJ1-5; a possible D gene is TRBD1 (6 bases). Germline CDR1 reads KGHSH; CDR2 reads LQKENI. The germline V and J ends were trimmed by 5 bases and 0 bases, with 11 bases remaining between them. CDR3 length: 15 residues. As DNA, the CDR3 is TGTGCCAGCTCAAGGACAGTGAATAGCAATCAGCCCCAGCATTTT. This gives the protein CASSRTVNSNQPQHF.

CDR3 DNA: TGTGCCAGCAAGCCCGGACAGGGGAGAACAGATACGCAGTATTTT. Residues: CASKPGQGRTDTQYF. V and J are TRBV27 and TRBJ2-3, with 9 nucleotides matching TRBD1. The CDR3 has 15 amino acids. V lost 7 bases and J lost 3; bases outside the gene matches: 8. The germline V gene encodes CDR1 MNHEY and CDR2 SMNVEV (reference sequence).

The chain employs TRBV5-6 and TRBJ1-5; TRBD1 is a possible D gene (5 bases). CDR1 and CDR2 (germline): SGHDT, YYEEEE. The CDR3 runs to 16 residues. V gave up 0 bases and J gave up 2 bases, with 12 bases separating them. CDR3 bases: TGTGCCAGCAGCTTGGGGGGGGGAATCGGCAATCAGCCCCAGCATTTT. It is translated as CASSLGGGIGNQPQHF.

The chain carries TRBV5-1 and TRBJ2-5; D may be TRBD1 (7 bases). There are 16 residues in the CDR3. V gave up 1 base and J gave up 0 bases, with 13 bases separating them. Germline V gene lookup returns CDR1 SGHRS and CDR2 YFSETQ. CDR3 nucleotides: TGCGCCAGCAGCTTGCAGGGGGAGGTTAACCAAGAGACCCAGTACTTC. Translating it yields CASSLQGEVNQETQYF.

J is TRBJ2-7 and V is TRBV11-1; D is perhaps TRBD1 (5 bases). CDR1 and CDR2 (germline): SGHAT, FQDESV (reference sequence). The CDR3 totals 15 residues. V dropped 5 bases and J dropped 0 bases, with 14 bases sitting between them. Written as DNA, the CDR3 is TGTGCCAGCAGCCCCCAGCCGACAGACTCCTACGAGCAGTACTTC. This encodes CASSPQPTDSYEQYF.

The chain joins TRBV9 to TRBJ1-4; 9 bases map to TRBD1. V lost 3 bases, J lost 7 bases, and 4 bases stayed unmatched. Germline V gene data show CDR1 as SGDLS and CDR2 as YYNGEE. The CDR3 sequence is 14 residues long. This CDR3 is CASSAHRGPEKLFF. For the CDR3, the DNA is TGTGCCAGCAGCGCCCACAGGGGGCCTGAAAAACTGTTTTTT.

The CDR3 loop reads CASRNRGRRNSPLHF. The CDR3 DNA sequence: TGTGCCAGCAGGAACCGAGGGCGCCGGAATTCACCCCTCCACTTT. This chain connects TRBV6-1 to TRBJ1-6; no firm D call. The CDR3 loop spans 15 amino acids. Germline lookup yields CDR1 MNHNS and CDR2 SASEGT. V was pared by 6 bases and J by 7 bases, with 16 bases between.

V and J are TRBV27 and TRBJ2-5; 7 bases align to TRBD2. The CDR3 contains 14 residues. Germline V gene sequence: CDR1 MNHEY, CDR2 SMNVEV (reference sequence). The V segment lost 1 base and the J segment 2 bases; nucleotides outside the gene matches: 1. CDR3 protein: CASSLWGGQETQYF. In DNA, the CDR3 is TGTGCCAGCAGTTTATGGGGAGGGCAAGAGACCCAGTACTTC.

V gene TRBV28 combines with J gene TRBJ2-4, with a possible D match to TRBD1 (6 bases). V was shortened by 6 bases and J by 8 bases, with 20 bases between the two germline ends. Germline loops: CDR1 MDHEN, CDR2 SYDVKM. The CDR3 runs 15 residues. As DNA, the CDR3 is TGTGCCAGCAGGAAAACAGGGAATCGGGGAGACATTCAGTACTTC. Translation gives CASRKTGNRGDIQYF.